Sequencing of this T cell receptor (beta chain) was carried out in a study of cytomegalovirus exposure and HLA in healthy donors. PCR involved 60 Vbeta and 13 Jbeta primers. Some clones are missing from TCRdb's copy, which holds only in-frame ones; the method was immunoSEQ multiplex PCR. Among 120,000 or so clones, around 80% were seen once, and the ten largest hold around 0.92%. In germline, CDR1 is SEHNR, CDR2 FQNEAQ (reference sequence). V lost 2 bases, J lost 6 bases, and 11 bases stayed unmatched. CDR3 length: 16 residues. Healthy bone marrow donors made up the donors. This rearrangement joins TRBV7-9 to TRBJ2-3; 7 bases align to TRBD2. The specimen sequenced was PBMCs. The sequence derives from a human donor in good health. In nucleotides, the CDR3 is TGTGCCAGCAGCTTATTCGCGGGGGACCTCAGGGATACGCAGTATTTT. The encoded protein is CASSLFAGDLRDTQYF.